This T cell receptor beta chain was identified during a study of blood T cells in healthy people across ages. Study-level points and caveats: Diversity of TCR beta correlated strongly with naive T cell percentage.

In germline, CDR1 is DFQATT, CDR2 SNEGSKA (reference sequence). V was pared by 0 bases and J by 4 bases, with 11 bases between. The CDR3 has 14 amino acids. About this clonotype: Its cognate antigen is unknown.

A J-beta primer mix and a sample-barcoded 5' primer were used in a second PCR of about 6 to 12 cycles. A 12-random-nucleotide template-switch adaptor tagged each cDNA molecule. TCRdb re-derived calls from the 5' RACE reads in MiXCR, one entry per CDR3 protein. The sample has around 1.1 million distinct CDR3 sequences; roughly two fifths are singletons. Each donor supplied roughly 10 milliliters of peripheral blood. Every sample had a minimum of 6 million PBMCs isolated. The sequence was obtained from a man aged 18 to 29 in good health. Source material: blood. This rearrangement joins TRBV20-1 to TRBJ2-3; D is unclear. CDR3 in amino acids: CSARDRTGPDTQYF. The DNA of the CDR3 is TGCAGTGCTAGAGACAGGACCGGCCCAGATACGCAGTATTTT.